Listed below are T cell receptor beta chains from one sample, sequenced in a study of human versus mouse CDR3 diversity and MHC coevolution. Here immunoSEQ multiplex PCR was the method, and the copy in TCRdb shows in-frame clones only, minus some. The data contain tens of thousands of clones, about 93% of them singletons. The sample was naive CD4+ T cells from blood. These receptors originate from a person aged 55 to 70 in good health. The CDR3 runs from the conserved cysteine through the conserved F or W. D genes are given only for firm matches. Rows may omit the clone size; those that give it use once, few, many or a size class.

v_gene	abundance	d_gene	j_gene	CDR3nt	CDR3aa
TRBV10-1	.	.	TRBJ2-7	TGCGCCAGCAGTGAGGGCGGTACGAGGGAGCAGTACTTC	CASSEGGTREQYF
TRBV5-1	.	.	TRBJ1-1	TGCGCCAGCAGCTTGGGACAGGAGGTCACTGAAGCTTTCTTT	CASSLGQEVTEAFF
TRBV7-2	.	.	TRBJ1-5	TGTGCCAGCAGCTTTCCAGGGGTGCAGCCCCAGCATTTT	CASSFPGVQPQHF
TRBV30	.	.	TRBJ2-2	TGTGCCTGGAGTGTGCAGCGGAACACCGGGGAGCTGTTTTTT	CAWSVQRNTGELFF
TRBV5-1	.	TRBD2	TRBJ2-1	TGCGCCAGCAGCTGGACTAGCGGGAGGGGCCACAATGAGCAGTTCTTC	CASSWTSGRGHNEQFF
TRBV12-2	once	.	TRBJ2-7	TGTGCAAGTCGCTTAGCAGTGGATCTAGCGGGAGGGCCGAATGAGCAGTACTTC	CASRLAVDLAGGPNEQYF
TRBV7-2	.	TRBD2	TRBJ2-5	TGTGCCAGCAGCTTACGGCCGACTAGCGGGAGACCCCAAGAGACCCAGTACTTC	CASSLRPTSGRPQETQYF
TRBV5-6	.	TRBD1	TRBJ1-2	TGTGCCAGCAGCCCAAGTTGGGCAGGGGGGAATGACTATGGCTACACCTTC	CASSPSWAGGNDYGYTF
TRBV2	.	TRBD2	TRBJ2-3	TGTGCCAGCAGCATGACTAGCGGGATTTCGGATACGCAGTATTTT	CASSMTSGISDTQYF
TRBV5-4	.	TRBD2	TRBJ2-3	TGTGCCAGCAGCTTTCTACTAGCGGACCTCAAGTCAGATACGCAGTATTTT	CASSFLLADLKSDTQYF
TRBV5-4	.	.	TRBJ1-1	TGTGCCAGCAGCCTCCCTAACACTGAAGCTTTCTTT	CASSLPNTEAFF
TRBV19	.	.	TRBJ2-7	TGTGCCAGTAGTCGGGGTTACGAGCAGTACTTC	CASSRGYEQYF
TRBV2	.	TRBD2	TRBJ2-1	TGTGCCAGCAGAAGACTAGCGGGAGGGGGGAACGGTGAGCAGTTCTTC	CASRRLAGGGNGEQFF
TRBV5-8	.	.	TRBJ2-1	TGTGCCAGCAGCCCAGGCGGGACTCCTTACAATGAGCAGTTCTTC	CASSPGGTPYNEQFF
TRBV10-2	.	.	TRBJ1-4	TGCGCCAGCAGTGAGAATCTTGTTGAAAAACTGTTTTTT	CASSENLVEKLFF
TRBV2	once	.	TRBJ2-5	TGTGCCAGCAGCCGCCCCAGGGGCGGGAGAGAGACCCAGTACTTC	CASSRPRGGRETQYF
TRBV27	.	TRBD2	TRBJ2-3	TGTGCCAGCAGTTTAATTCCTAGCGGGTATCTGGATACGCAGTATTTT	CASSLIPSGYLDTQYF
TRBV12-5	.	.	TRBJ2-7	TGTGCTAGTGGTTTGGGGCCAGGGTCCCCTTACGAGCAGTACTTC	CASGLGPGSPYEQYF
TRBV6-6	.	TRBD2	TRBJ2-1	TGTGCCAGCAGTCCCCCCGGAGCGGGAGTTGGTAATGAGCAGTTCTTC	CASSPPGAGVGNEQFF
TRBV19	.	TRBD1	TRBJ1-2	TGTGCCAGTAGTCCCCAGGGGGACTTAGTCTATGGCTACACCTTC	CASSPQGDLVYGYTF
TRBV25-1	.	.	TRBJ2-1	TGTGCCAGCAGTGACCTGACAGGTACCTCCTACAATGAGCAGTTCTTC	CASSDLTGTSYNEQFF
TRBV11-2	.	TRBD1	TRBJ2-1	TGTGCCAGCAGCTCGCTAACCCGGACAGGAAATGAGCAGTTCTTC	CASSSLTRTGNEQFF
TRBV9	once	TRBD1	TRBJ1-6	TGTGCCAGCAGGGGCGCAGGGGGCGAATCACCCCTCCACTTT	CASRGAGGESPLHF
TRBV5-1	.	.	TRBJ2-1	TGCGCCAGCAGCTTGTACCAGAGCGGGTACGATGAGCAGTTCTTC	CASSLYQSGYDEQFF
TRBV4-1	.	.	TRBJ1-2	TGCGCCAGCAGCCAAGATTTTGTAGGCAGGGCGTATGGCTACACCTTC	CASSQDFVGRAYGYTF
TRBV6-1	.	.	TRBJ2-4	TGTGCCAGCAGTGAACATGGCGGAGAAAACATTCAGTACTTC	CASSEHGGENIQYF
TRBV6-5	.	.	TRBJ1-5	TGTGCCAGCAGATTGGGGGCATATCAGCCCCAGCATTTT	CASRLGAYQPQHF
TRBV14	once	TRBD1	TRBJ2-7	TGTGCCAGCAGCCACGGAGGGACAGGGGCCTACGAGCAGTACTTC	CASSHGGTGAYEQYF
TRBV9	.	.	TRBJ2-6	TGTGCCAGCAGCCCTCGGACAGTTCCCTCTGGGGCCAACGTCCTGACTTTC	CASSPRTVPSGANVLTF
TRBV25-1	.	TRBD1	TRBJ2-7	TGTGCCAGCAGTGAATCCGGGACAGGGGGATACGAGCAGTACTTC	CASSESGTGGYEQYF
TRBV18	few	.	TRBJ1-3	TGTGCCAGCTCTCTCGGTCGCTCTGGAAACACCATATATTTT	CASSLGRSGNTIYF
TRBV29-1	.	.	TRBJ2-3	TGCAGCGTTGAGGGGGGACGTGGGGGCACAGATACGCAGTATTTT	CSVEGGRGGTDTQYF
TRBV5-1	.	TRBD2	TRBJ2-1	TGCGCCAGCAACCTGGGACTAGCAAACGGGGGTGAGCAGTTCTTC	CASNLGLANGGEQFF
TRBV27	.	.	TRBJ2-7	TGTGCCACCCAGGGTCAGGGGACCTACGAGCAGTACTTC	CATQGQGTYEQYF
TRBV5-1	.	TRBD1	TRBJ2-1	TGCGCCAGCAGCTTGGCCTCAGGGGGCGCTCGTAATGAGCAGTTCTTC	CASSLASGGARNEQFF
TRBV5-1	.	.	TRBJ1-5	TGCGCCAGCAGCGTGGACAGTGATCAGCCCCAGCATTTT	CASSVDSDQPQHF
TRBV11-3	once	TRBD2	TRBJ2-3	TGTGCCAGCAGCAACAGGGCTAGCGGGAGGGGGGGCACAGATACGCAGTATTTT	CASSNRASGRGGTDTQYF
TRBV18	.	TRBD2	TRBJ2-7	TGTGCCAGCTCACAGCCGGGAGGGGAGCAGTACTTC	CASSQPGGEQYF
TRBV6-5	.	.	TRBJ2-1	TGTGCCAGCAGTTACTCCCGGGAGTATTTGAATGAGCAGTTCTTC	CASSYSREYLNEQFF
TRBV18	.	TRBD1	TRBJ1-2	TGTGCCAGCTCACCCGTGGGACAGACTGACTATGGCTACACCTTC	CASSPVGQTDYGYTF
TRBV7-3	.	.	TRBJ1-1	TGTGCCAGCAGCTTTCAGGGTCAGGGTATGGCTTTCTTT	CASSFQGQGMAFF
TRBV5-8	.	.	TRBJ2-7	TGTGCCAGCAGCCGCCGGAGCGGGCACGAGCAGTACTTC	CASSRRSGHEQYF
TRBV5-1	.	.	TRBJ2-3	TGCGCCAGCAGAGATACAGGGAGGGGCACAGATACGCAGTATTTT	CASRDTGRGTDTQYF
TRBV30	.	.	TRBJ1-2	TGTGCCTGGAGTGTACGGGGTAACTATGGCTACACCTTC	CAWSVRGNYGYTF
TRBV6-5	.	.	TRBJ1-6	TGTGCCAGCAGCGAACAGGGTCAGGGTTCACCCCTCCACTTT	CASSEQGQGSPLHF
TRBV7-9	once	TRBD2	TRBJ2-1	TGTGCCAGCAGCCCGGGACTAATCGAGAATGAGCAGTTCTTC	CASSPGLIENEQFF
TRBV7-9	.	TRBD1	TRBJ1-1	TGTGCCAGCAGCTCTACAGGGGCTGGGACGAACACTGAAGCTTTCTTT	CASSSTGAGTNTEAFF
TRBV29-1	.	TRBD2	TRBJ2-1	TGCAGCGTTGAAGGGTTGGGACTAGCGGGAGGCCATATCTACAATGAGCAGTTCTTC	CSVEGLGLAGGHIYNEQFF
TRBV5-5	.	TRBD1	TRBJ2-5	TGTGCCAGCAGCCCCCGGACAGGCACCATGAACCAAGAGACCCAGTACTTC	CASSPRTGTMNQETQYF
TRBV7-8	.	.	TRBJ2-7	TGTGCCAGCAGCTTACTGGTCTCCCCCTACGAGCAGTACTTC	CASSLLVSPYEQYF